This entry features one T cell receptor beta chain sequence. What it binds is not known. The data originate from a study of shared clonotypes between healthy human individuals. The V gene end was trimmed by 7 bases and the J gene end by 1 base; junction bases not matched to a gene: 3. Germline CDR1 is SGDLS and CDR2 is YYNGEE. The CDR3 spans 13 residues. Study results and limitations: Deeper or shallower sequencing was expected to change how clonotypes are shared among donors.

It was across several immunoSEQ plates that each subset's genomic DNA was evenly split. Data came from immunoSEQ multiplex PCR; TCRdb stores just in-frame clones and leaves some out. The sample has over a million clones; roughly 75% are singletons. This clonotype was obtained from a young man in good health. V and J are TRBV9 and TRBJ1-2; 8 bases are shared with TRBD1. The specimen was memory CD4+ T cells sorted from blood. As to subset: CD45RA-negative fraction. As DNA, the CDR3 is TGTGCCAGCCAGGGGGCGAATAACTATGGCTACACCTTC. The encoded protein is CASQGANNYGYTF. The full variable domain, with the rest looked up from reference TRBV9 and TRBJ1-2, is DSGVTQTPKHLITATGQRVTLRCSPRSGDLSVYWYQQSLDQGLQFLIQYYNGEERAKGNILERFSAQQFPDLHSELNLSSLELGDSALYFCASQGANNYGYTFGSGTRLTVV.